The clone carrying this T cell receptor beta chain was seen just once. Its antigen is as yet unknown. CDR3 length: 14 amino acids. Between the trimmed V and J ends, which lost 5 bases and 0 bases, there was a span of 11 bases. The V gene's germline CDR1 is MNHEY and CDR2 SVGAGI. Assay: immunoSEQ multiplex PCR; the TCRdb copy retains only in-frame clones and omits some. The sample lists tens of thousands of clones, more than 75% occurring once. This entry is derived from a study of T cells in localized non-small cell lung cancer. Findings and caveats of the study: Longer overall survival was seen with higher T cell density measured in blood. The study found T cell clonality highest in uninvolved adjacent lung, above tumor. Heterogeneity is still possible, as just one tumor region was sequenced.

This sequence was found in a female donor older than 55 with stage I lung adenocarcinoma. The V call is TRBV6-5, the J call TRBJ2-7; D unclear. The source was peripheral blood, collected before any cancer treatment. CDR3 amino acids: CASSTLGSSYEQYF. DNA for the CDR3: TGTGCCAGCAGTACCCTGGGAAGCTCCTACGAGCAGTACTTC.